The rows below give T cell receptor beta chains drawn from one sample of a study of metastatic and nonmetastatic thyroid tumors. Using MiXCR, TCRdb re-called clones from the PCR reads. The sample includes around 32,000 clones, 7% to 9% of them seen just once. The sequenced sample was blood. Every receptor here comes from a female donor with papillary thyroid cancer or a benign thyroid nodule (not recorded which). Some clones in this sample may be carry-over from other donors' samples. The CDR3 runs from the conserved cysteine through the conserved F or W.

TRBV29-1 | CSVFDSVYGYTF
TRBV28 | CASRNPRGGGTDTQYF
TRBV5-1 | CASSLSVRNTEAFF
TRBV7-2 | CASSTSIGETQYF
TRBV9 | CASSTDRIGYGYTF
TRBV11-2 | CASSLGRWNTEAFF
TRBV7-2 | CASSPGTDTQYF
TRBV6-6 | CASSYDGTGPQPQHF
TRBV5-6 | CASSLGRGPHGYTF
TRBV6-1 | CASKEYGETPMFF
TRBV18 | CASSPVSGLAFEQYF
TRBV6-5 | CASSYMDSEYYEQYF
TRBV12-3/TRBV12-4 | CASSFFGVEQFF
TRBV7-2 | CASSLAFGQGNSPLHF
TRBV11-2 | CASSTRVAGGDTTQYF
TRBV3-1 | CASSQGRRIQYF
TRBV18 | CASSPSQGSETQYF
TRBV20-1 | CSARDAGGPTDTQYF
TRBV6-2/TRBV6-3 | CASRPLGTGGRLGTQYF
TRBV5-1 | CASSLAGSMNTEAFF
TRBV10-3 | CAIRNRLAGAQETQYF
TRBV30 | CAYNTGTLYTDTQYF
TRBV2 | CASVEDRGQGYTF
TRBV5-1 | CASSLSQGYEETQYF
TRBV9 | CASSVDGTGSGNTIYF
TRBV11-3 | CASSLGPFVREGRNEQFF
TRBV3-1 | CASSQRLTGRTTIRQYF
TRBV18 | CASSPLAGQSYEQYF
TRBV19 | CASSPRTVYEQYF
TRBV6-1 | CASRGPGTSPREQYF
TRBV13 | CASSLKVPGTHSGYEQYF
TRBV18 | CASSPPGLAGGQETQYF